This T cell receptor (beta chain) is from a study of cytomegalovirus exposure and HLA in healthy donors. There are a few counts of this clone. Its antigen is not identified. The CDR3 loop spans 14 amino acids. Germline CDR1 SGHNT, CDR2 YYREEE (reference sequence). V was trimmed by 2 bases and J by 7 bases, leaving 15 bases between them. Study outcomes and limitations: Clonal expansion, a later analysis showed, was greater in HLA-associated TCR beta chains than in equally common others.

Researchers ran the PCR with 60 Vbeta and 13 Jbeta primers. Some clones are missing from TCRdb's copy, which holds only in-frame ones; the method was immunoSEQ multiplex PCR. The sample consists of 150,000 to 200,000 clones, around 75% of them appearing once. The sequenced sample was PBMCs. The chain combines TRBV5-4 with TRBJ1-1; D possibly corresponds to TRBD1 (5 bases). This sequence was found in a man younger than 30 in good health and CMV-seropositive. The CDR3 reads CASSFDRVRGEAFF. CDR3 in DNA: TGTGCCAGCAGCTTCGACCGGGTTAGGGGTGAAGCTTTCTTT.